This T cell receptor (beta chain) was identified in a study of OX40 agonist ivuxolimab in advanced cancers. Study details: Among those enrolled, mean age was about 62 years (range about 23 to 79) and approximately 80% were male. A history of anti-PD-1, anti-PD-L1 or anti-CTLA-4 therapy was acceptable, and approximately 40% had some. Findings and limits, study-wide: In general, CD8+ T cells held more expanded clones than CD4+ did, on average.

The protocol was immunoSEQ multiplex PCR, while the TCRdb copy is restricted to in-frame clones and leaves out a portion. This table has 45,000 to 70,000 clones, approximately 91% appearing once. Per germline, CDR1 SGHDT and CDR2 YYEEEE. CDR3 size: 12 residues. Between the trimmed V and J ends, which lost 1 base and 7 bases, there was a span of 6 bases. As to this clone: Its cognate antigen is unknown.

The sequence came from an adult with an advanced solid tumor such as melanoma, head and neck, liver or kidney cancer. V gene TRBV5-6 combines with J gene TRBJ1-3; D unclear. Sequencing used CD4+ or CD8+ T cells sorted from blood, obtained in a trial of the OX40 agonist ivuxolimab. The CDR3 DNA reads as TGTGCCAGCAGCTTGTATGGGAACACCATATATTTT. The encoded protein is CASSLYGNTIYF.